Given below is one TCR beta chain in context. Its cognate antigen has yet to be identified. No base quality information exists; no much larger clone differs at one position. This entry is derived from a study of T-cell reconstitution after alpha-beta-depleted transplantation in children (dated by TCRdb to the mid-2010s). About the investigation overall: Using TCR repertoire profiling, the study quantitatively followed how T-cell immune reconstitution unfolded in children after TCRalphabeta/CD19-depleted allogeneic hematopoietic cell transplantation.

Libraries were built with PCR. TCRdb records Illumina HiSeq 2500 as the sequencer. To normalize quantification of the TCRbeta repertoire, the TCR libraries were built with molecular barcoding that relied on unique molecular identifiers. TCRdb redid the processing of the public reads, applying fastp at Q25 and MiXCR, and retained in-frame beta chains. For every CDR3 protein sequence, its rows merge into one entry that carries the most common genes and DNA. This sample lists 65,000 to 85,000 distinct CDR3 sequences; roughly a tenth were detected once. Over 10% of the sample comes from the top ten. Overall study results and their limits: In some patients, the high TCRbeta diversity seen at day 60 was put down to recipient T cells and intrathymic progenitors that had survived conditioning. Apparently early alphabetaT-cell count recovery about two months after transplant reportedly relied on only several hundred rapidly expanded clones derived from non-depleted graft cells. Over subsequent months, a decline in hyperexpanded clone frequencies was noted, and after one year, T-cell counts and TCRbeta diversity were mostly ascribed to newly produced T cells.

The treatment or condition label corresponds to: allogeneic hematopoietic cell transplantation with graft depleted of TCRalphabeta T cells and CD19 B cells. The children who served as transplant recipients had been given grafts of TCRalphabeta/CD19-depleted allogeneic hematopoietic cells. The clonotype was recovered from a boy aged 5-17 years with acute myeloid leukemia, due to receive a stem cell transplant. The specimen was PBMCs, collected before TCRalphabeta/CD19-depleted stem cell transplant.

For the CDR3, the sequence is CASSQDRPYYEQYF. The DNA is TGCGCCAGCAGCCAAGATCGGCCCTACTACGAGCAGTACTTC. Recombination connected TRBV4-1 to TRBJ2-7; no D gene can be assigned with confidence. V is reduced by 0 bases and J by 3 bases, leaving a spacing of 9 bases between them. The CDR3 spans 14 residues, from the cysteine through the phenylalanine. Of the read, only the CDR3 DNA is kept; its 42 bases are in frame from base 1. The germline V gene gives CDR1 as MGHRA and CDR2 as YSYEKL.